This entry is about one T cell receptor beta chain. The data are from a study of blood T cell repertoires in COVID-19. Study-level information: Spain, Italy and the United States supplied samples that represented acute and convalescent COVID-19.

The CDR3 runs to 13 residues. V shed 8 bases and J 0 bases; nucleotides not matched to a gene: 4. Germline V gene sequence: CDR1 MNHEY, CDR2 SVGAGI. TCRdb's table, derived via immunoSEQ multiplex PCR, lists solely in-frame clones and lacks some. The sample consists of around 300,000 clones, more than 75% of them appearing once. Sequencing was carried out using peripheral blood. The source is a man aged 50-60 years with active or convalescent COVID-19. This chain uses TRBV6-5 with TRBJ2-7; 7 bases are shared with TRBD1. CDR3 amino acids: CASRDSDSYEQYF. Here the CDR3 DNA reads TGTGCCAGCCGGGACAGCGACTCCTACGAGCAGTACTTC.